This T cell receptor beta chain originates from a study of shared T cell receptors in the human thymus. Germline loops: CDR1 MGHDK, CDR2 SYGVNS. The CDR3 is 16 amino acids. Trimming pared 6 bases from V and 5 bases from J, leaving 22 bases between. The assay was immunoSEQ multiplex PCR, and TCRdb's table has in-frame clones only and misses some. Of about 540,000 clones in the sample, around three quarters were seen once. These same records also appear under a second study, on human thymus T cells. That investigation notes: Corrective surgery for congenital heart defects was being performed on the healthy Finnish infants who served as donors. Corrective cardiac operations yielded the resected thymus tissue. Biased V and J segment usage appeared in thymus and peripheral blood.

The origin of this receptor is a boy younger than two with a congenital heart defect. The chain uses TRBV25-1 and TRBJ2-5, with a tentative D call TRBD1 (5 bases). Sequencing was carried out using thymocytes. CDR3: CASSGRMGQGSETQYF. The CDR3 bases are TGTGCCAGCAGCGGTCGGATGGGGCAGGGCTCGGAGACCCAGTACTTC.